This T cell receptor (beta chain) was sequenced in a study of PD-1 blockade in classical Hodgkin lymphoma. Study-level points and caveats: The authors excluded patients who started nivolumab under 1 year after ASCT.

As concerns this clone: What it recognizes is unknown.

Using immunoSEQ multiplex PCR, the repertoire was profiled, and TCRdb retains in-frame clones only, with some absent. This sample carries 30,000 or so clones, 80% to 95% of them seen once, and the ten largest clones take 0.2% to 0.3%. Brentuximab vedotin exposure varied among the patients, all of whom had relapsed after autologous stem cell transplantation. Purification of CD4+ T cells from thawed PBMCs was performed via magnetic negative selection. V lost 5 bases and J lost 0, with 11 bases in between. The CDR3 length is 14 residues. The V gene's germline CDR1 is SGHTA and CDR2 FQGNSA. The sample here was CD4+ T cells from blood, taken at baseline. V is TRBV7-2 and J is TRBJ2-7; D perhaps matches TRBD2 (6 bases). This receptor was identified in a human donor with classical Hodgkin lymphoma. This CDR3 is CASSHRLVSYEQYF. CDR3 sequence (DNA): TGTGCCAGCAGCCACAGACTAGTCTCCTACGAGCAGTACTTC.